The T cell receptor beta chain under discussion was sequenced for a study of T cells in Graves' hyperthyroidism and ophthalmopathy. Study-wide results and caveats: From stable hyperthyroidism, ophthalmopathy was set apart by a 13 V-J model. Ophthalmopathy, as predicted by the model, came a median roughly 6.8 months after the prediction.

The germline V gene encodes CDR1 DFQATT and CDR2 SNEGSKA (reference sequence). The CDR3 consists of 16 residues. V dropped 1 base and J dropped 3 bases, with 15 bases sitting between them. Pregnant or lactating patients were excluded, as were those with uncontrolled infection or other autoimmune disease. There were TCR beta CDR3 regions amplified from RNA transcripts. The HTBI primer set served for first-round RT-PCR of the TCR CDR3. TCRdb called the multiplex PCR reads again in MiXCR, with one record for every CDR3 protein. Here the sample spans over 300,000 distinct CDR3 sequences, about 14% being singletons. There are many counts of this clonotype. Its antigen remains unidentified.

The rearrangement uses TRBV20-1 and TRBJ2-2; D is unresolved. The TCR comes from a woman between 55 and 75 years old with Graves' hyperthyroidism. The sample taken for sequencing was blood. CDR3 DNA: TGCAGTGCTAGAGGAGTTACAACTTCGGACACCGGGGAGCTGTTTTTT. The encoded protein is CSARGVTTSDTGELFF.